A single TCR beta chain is shown here with its context. This sample stems from a study of shared clonotypes between healthy human individuals. The V segment lost 3 bases and the J segment 2 bases; nucleotides outside the gene matches: 8. The germline V gene encodes CDR1 SGHRS and CDR2 YFSETQ. There are 16 residues in the CDR3. Libraries were prepared by immunoSEQ multiplex PCR; TCRdb keeps only in-frame clonotypes and omits some of them. The data show over a million clones, 96% seen once. Specimen: naive CD4+ T cells sorted from blood. Documented subset: CD45RA+ positively selected. V gene TRBV5-1 combines with J gene TRBJ1-3; 7 bases line up with TRBD1. This clonotype was obtained from a man aged 25 to 45 in good health. CDR3 DNA: TGCGCCAGCAGCTCGCATTCAGGGGGGACTGGAAACACCATATATTTT. The encoded protein is CASSSHSGGTGNTIYF.